This note documents a single TCR beta chain sequence. Its antigen is still unknown. This specimen comes from a study of T cell responses to AZD1222 COVID-19 vaccine. Study details: Whether given at about 4 or about 12 weeks, second doses were pooled. Findings and caveats of the study: Sampled repertoires all dated from after the peak T cell response.

Profiling relied on immunoSEQ multiplex PCR, and the TCRdb table lists in-frame clones only, not all of them. The sample has 100,000 to 150,000 clones; around 92% are singletons. The source of this sequence is an adult in good health. The sample in question was peripheral blood, obtained on day 0 of AZD1222 vaccination.

The CDR3 loop reads CASQSSGPSYEQYF. The CDR3 bases are TGTGCCAGCCAATCTTCGGGACCATCCTACGAGCAGTACTTC. V usage is TRBV2 and J usage is TRBJ2-7; D might be TRBD1 or TRBD2, each matching 5 bases. The length of the CDR3 is 14 residues. From germline, CDR1 is SNHLY and CDR2 FYNNEI. V lost 8 bases and J lost 1, with 15 bases in between.